This T cell receptor (beta chain) appears in the sequencing data of a study of spatial heterogeneity in lung cancer (dated by TCRdb to 2018 to 2020). Broadly, across the study: Beta-chain transcripts were consistently detected in greater numbers than alpha-chain transcripts, which likely reflected higher beta-chain transcript abundance. In the raw uncorrected reads, each unique combination of TCR and UMI appeared more than ten times on average. In non-small cell lung cancer, the study quantitatively compared TCR alpha and beta repertoires across several tumor regions, matched nontumor lung, and blood. The study linked features of the TCR repertoire to counts of nonsynonymous mutations, which were determined by whole-exome sequencing of tumor tissue. Both alpha and beta chains were TCR-sequenced in samples taken at surgery, namely 220 tumor regions, 62 to 70 matched nontumor lung samples and about 58 PBMC samples.

This clonotype was recorded many times. There is no known antigen for this receptor. Base quality data are lacking; no much larger clone is found one base away. Sample time point, as interpreted from the label and publication: sample taken at primary tumor resection. Whole RNA extracted from tumor and nontumor lung tissue, or from cryopreserved PBMC samples, was used for TCR sequencing without cell sorting. Samples were obtained from approximately 70 patients with early-stage, untreated non-small cell lung cancer from the lung TRACERx cohort. Only patients for whom sufficient RNA was available from at least two tumor regions were selected for TCR sequencing. Broad study findings and their caveats: Ubiquitous expanded tumor TCRs were detected in blood more often at tumor resection than at routine follow-up. Confirming at a functional level the hypothesis that regional TCRs recognize regional mutations was considered to require additional single-cell paired TCR alpha and beta sequencing.

Library preparation employed 5' RACE. These reads were obtained on a NextSeq 500. In the TCR library protocol, a unique molecular identifier was attached to each TCR cDNA molecule so that PCR and sequencing errors could be corrected. Per the authors' processing: TCR identification, UMI-based error correction and CDR3 extraction were all carried out with Decombinator tools. Expanded TCRs were defined as those above a frequency of 2 per 1,000, corresponding to the top 1% of the tumor frequency distribution. Renyi diversity was computed with the R vegan package after each repertoire had been subsampled 100 times to 5,000 TCRs. CDR3 similarity networks were built from amino acid triplet string-kernel similarity, connecting CDR3s with pairwise similarity above 0.82. Through fastp at Q25 and MiXCR, TCRdb rebuilt clones from the public reads, retaining in-frame beta chains. Entries are consolidated by CDR3 protein sequence, retaining the most common genes and DNA. TCRdb, not the authors, supplied the V and J calls. This sample comprises 50,000 or so distinct CDR3 sequences, 7.6% of them detected only once. The ten largest account for approximately 13% of the sample.

The sample was PBMCs, taken at surgery. This clonotype originated in a female donor with early-stage non-small cell lung cancer.

The CDR3 loop reads CASASIERGDYNEQFF. The base sequence is TGTGCCAGCGCCTCGATCGAGCGGGGGGACTACAATGAGCAGTTCTTC. Recombination linked TRBV7-2 to TRBJ2-1; 9 central bases correspond to TRBD2. Here V drops 8 bases and J drops 3 bases, and the junction holds 11 bases not matched to any gene. The germline V gene encodes CDR1 SGHTA and CDR2 FQGNSA. The cysteine opens and the phenylalanine closes a CDR3 of 16 amino acids. Only CDR3 DNA is held: 48 bases, read in frame from base 1.